This is a list of T cell receptor beta chains from one sample in a study of cytomegalovirus exposure and HLA in healthy donors. Data came from immunoSEQ multiplex PCR; TCRdb stores just in-frame clones and leaves some out. Of 100,000 or so clones in the sample, approximately 78% were seen once. The specimen sequenced was PBMCs. All receptors derive from a woman between 35 and 50 years old in good health and CMV-seropositive. The CDR3 runs from the conserved cysteine through the conserved F or W. A D gene is named only where the DNA matches it firmly. Expanded clones are given a class, and other clones once, few, many or no size at all.

abundance,d_gene,j_gene,v_gene,CDR3aa,CDR3nt
NA,TRBD1,TRBJ2-1,TRBV4-3,CASSQELTGEQFF,TGCGCCAGCAGCCAAGAATTGACAGGGGAGCAGTTCTTC
NA,NA,TRBJ2-3,TRBV28,CASTPGDADTQYF,TGTGCCAGCACGCCGGGGGATGCAGATACGCAGTATTTT
NA,TRBD2,TRBJ2-7,TRBV27,CASSPPWRAGLYEQYF,TGTGCCAGCAGTCCACCTTGGCGAGCGGGACTATACGAGCAGTACTTC
NA,NA,TRBJ2-7,TRBV30,CAWSTDRRLSRHYF,TGTGCCTGGAGTACGGACAGAAGACTGTCCCGACATTACTTC
NA,NA,TRBJ1-1,TRBV5-5,CASNQPGGNTEAFF,TGTGCCAGCAACCAACCGGGGGGGAACACTGAAGCTTTCTTT
NA,NA,TRBJ1-5,TRBV19,CASSATWTGYSNQPQHF,TGTGCCAGTAGTGCGACGTGGACGGGATATAGCAATCAGCCCCAGCATTTT
few,NA,TRBJ2-5,TRBV6-5,CASSQTSGNQYF,TGTGCCAGCAGCCAAACATCAGGAAACCAGTACTTC
NA,TRBD2,TRBJ2-7,TRBV4-3,CASSQGPVTSGSYEQYF,TGCGCCAGCAGCCAGGGACCCGTTACTAGCGGTTCCTACGAGCAGTACTTC
NA,NA,TRBJ2-1,TRBV21-1,CASSMTSGRPNEQFF,TGTGCCAGCAGCATGACTAGCGGGAGGCCAAATGAGCAGTTCTTC
NA,TRBD2,TRBJ2-5,TRBV7-6,CASSFGTSGSQETQYF,TGTGCCAGCAGCTTCGGGACTAGCGGGAGTCAAGAGACCCAGTACTTC
NA,TRBD1,TRBJ2-7,TRBV7-7,CASSVGQGYEQYF,TGTGCTAGCAGCGTGGGACAGGGTTACGAGCAGTACTTC
NA,NA,TRBJ1-1,TRBV6-6,CASSYSTGSGTEAFF,TGTGCCAGCAGTTACTCTACAGGGTCGGGGACTGAAGCTTTCTTT
once,TRBD2,TRBJ2-3,TRBV2,CASSRGLAGETQYF,TGTGCCAGCAGCCGCGGACTAGCGGGAGAAACGCAGTATTTT
once,NA,TRBJ2-7,TRBV6-5,CASSLGTHYEQYF,TGTGCCAGCAGTCTCGGGACTCACTACGAGCAGTACTTC
NA,NA,TRBJ2-5,TRBV29-1,CSVGTAHHQETQYF,TGCAGCGTAGGAACAGCACACCACCAAGAGACCCAGTACTTC
once,NA,TRBJ2-1,TRBV28,CASSSDSLYNEQFF,TGTGCCAGCAGTTCGGACAGCTTATACAATGAGCAGTTCTTC
NA,TRBD1,TRBJ1-1,TRBV16,CASSPPGQGRTEAFF,TGTGCCAGCAGCCCTCCGGGACAGGGAAGAACTGAAGCTTTCTTT
NA,TRBD2,TRBJ2-1,TRBV11-2,CASSFSGRAGTEQFF,TGTGCCAGCAGCTTTAGCGGGAGGGCCGGCACTGAGCAGTTCTTC
few,NA,TRBJ2-7,TRBV5-6,CASSLGAYEQYF,TGTGCCAGCAGCTTGGGAGCCTACGAGCAGTACTTC
NA,TRBD1,TRBJ1-5,TRBV2,CASKGDSFQPQHF,TGTGCCAGCAAGGGGGACAGTTTTCAGCCCCAGCATTTT
once,NA,TRBJ2-7,TRBV28,CASSSRDNSYEQYF,TGTGCCAGCAGTTCCCGGGACAACTCCTACGAGCAGTACTTC
NA,NA,TRBJ1-2,TRBV18,CASSPLSGRDMQGTIYTF,TGTGCCAGCTCACCACTTTCGGGCAGGGACATGCAAGGGACAATCTACACCTTC
once,NA,TRBJ1-3,TRBV7-6,CASSWGTGNTIYF,TGTGCCAGCAGCTGGGGGACAGGAAACACCATATATTTT